This T cell receptor (beta chain) was retrieved from a study of blood T cell repertoires in COVID-19. Study-wide context: Whether acute or convalescent, the COVID-19 samples came from the United States, Italy and Spain. Sources were T cells, B-cell-depleted T cells, or PBMCs; the material itself was cDNA or gDNA.

The germline V gene encodes CDR1 SGDLS and CDR2 YYNGEE. Trimming removed 2 bases from V and 3 bases from J, with 18 bases in between. The CDR3 consists of 16 residues. In the original workflow: Nucleated cell counts were estimated from reference gene primer amplification. Sequencing was performed with immunoSEQ multiplex PCR; in TCRdb, only in-frame clones are kept and a portion is missing. The DNA gave D and trimming, while V, J and clone size come from that table. Found here are around 76,000 clones, roughly 77% of them singletons; the top ten hold 0.83%. Sequenced input: peripheral blood. The chain recombines TRBV9 with TRBJ2-7, with a tentative D call TRBD1 (6 bases). This clonotype originated in a woman in her 70s with acute or convalescent COVID-19. CDR3 in amino acids: CASSVGAGTTLYEQYF. CDR3 in DNA: TGTGCCAGCAGCGTTGGGGCTGGGACAACCCTCTACGAGCAGTACTTC.